The rows below give T cell receptor beta chains drawn from one sample of a study of neurological immune-mediated disorders. TCRdb analysed the 5' RACE reads with MiXCR anew, one entry per CDR3 protein. The table records over 35,000 distinct CDR3 sequences, approximately 12% of them present only once. The sequenced sample consisted of PBMCs. The receptor source for this set is a female donor in good health. Each CDR3 is given with its conserved first and last residue. The order of the fields is V gene, D gene, J gene, clone size, CDR3 DNA, CDR3 protein. D genes are given only for firm matches. Expanded clones get a size class; other rows say once, few or many, or leave the size out.

v_call: TRBV24-1; d_call: TRBD1; j_call: TRBJ2-1; clone_size: many; cdr3_nt: TGTGCCACCAGTGGAAACAGGGGGAATGAGCAGTTCTTC; cdr3_aa: CATSGNRGNEQFF
v_call: TRBV20-1; d_call: .; j_call: TRBJ1-2; clone_size: many; cdr3_nt: TGCAGTGCTAGCCCTCAGGGTAATGGCTACACCTTC; cdr3_aa: CSASPQGNGYTF
v_call: TRBV6-1; d_call: .; j_call: TRBJ2-7; clone_size: many; cdr3_nt: TGTGCCAGCGAACATGGAGACTACGAGCAGTACTTC; cdr3_aa: CASEHGDYEQYF
v_call: TRBV20-1; d_call: .; j_call: TRBJ2-3; clone_size: many; cdr3_nt: TGCAGTGCTAGAGATCTTTTCGGCAGGACAGATACGCAGTATTTT; cdr3_aa: CSARDLFGRTDTQYF
v_call: TRBV9; d_call: TRBD1; j_call: TRBJ2-6; clone_size: many; cdr3_nt: TGTGCCAGCAGCGTAGGAGGGTACAGGGGGCGCCGAGGGGCCAACGTCCTGACTTTC; cdr3_aa: CASSVGGYRGRRGANVLTF
v_call: TRBV29-1; d_call: .; j_call: TRBJ2-3; clone_size: many; cdr3_nt: TGCAGCGTGCGACGGGACACCACAGATACGCAGTATTTT; cdr3_aa: CSVRRDTTDTQYF
v_call: TRBV7-9; d_call: TRBD2; j_call: TRBJ2-3; clone_size: many; cdr3_nt: TGTGCCAGCAGTATGCCGCCGGGACTAGCGGGAGGAAATACGCAGTATTTT; cdr3_aa: CASSMPPGLAGGNTQYF
v_call: TRBV24-1; d_call: TRBD2; j_call: TRBJ2-7; clone_size: many; cdr3_nt: TGTGCCACCAGTGACGGGGGGGGGTCCGAGCAGTACTTC; cdr3_aa: CATSDGGGSEQYF
v_call: TRBV14; d_call: TRBD2; j_call: TRBJ2-1; clone_size: many; cdr3_nt: TGTGCCAGCAGCCAAGTGGGGACTAAGCAGTTCTTC; cdr3_aa: CASSQVGTKQFF
v_call: TRBV5-1; d_call: .; j_call: TRBJ1-2; clone_size: many; cdr3_nt: TGCGCCAGCAGCACGGACAGATCAGCGGGAGGCTACACCTTC; cdr3_aa: CASSTDRSAGGYTF
v_call: TRBV13; d_call: .; j_call: TRBJ2-1; clone_size: few; cdr3_nt: TGTGCCAGCAGCTTATGGGCAGGGGTGTACAATGAGCAGTTCTTC; cdr3_aa: CASSLWAGVYNEQFF
v_call: TRBV28; d_call: .; j_call: TRBJ1-2; clone_size: many; cdr3_nt: TGTGCCAGCAGTTTGAGGGTGGGCTATGGCTACACCTTC; cdr3_aa: CASSLRVGYGYTF
v_call: TRBV5-6; d_call: .; j_call: TRBJ2-3; clone_size: many; cdr3_nt: TGTGCCAGCAGCCCCGGGACGGTGGGGACAGATACGCAGTATTTT; cdr3_aa: CASSPGTVGTDTQYF
v_call: TRBV5-1; d_call: .; j_call: TRBJ1-1; clone_size: many; cdr3_nt: TGCGCCAGCGGTTTTGGGGGTGCGAACACTGAAGCTTTCTTT; cdr3_aa: CASGFGGANTEAFF
v_call: TRBV20-1; d_call: .; j_call: TRBJ2-7; clone_size: .; cdr3_nt: TGCAGTGCTATAGTCCCGGGCCGGCCTTACGAGCAGTACTTC; cdr3_aa: CSAIVPGRPYEQYF
v_call: TRBV3-1; d_call: .; j_call: TRBJ2-1; clone_size: many; cdr3_nt: TGTGCCAGTTCACGGGACCAATCCTACAATGAGCAGTTCTTC; cdr3_aa: CASSRDQSYNEQFF
v_call: TRBV4-2; d_call: TRBD2; j_call: TRBJ2-1; clone_size: many; cdr3_nt: TGTGCCAGCAGCCAAATTACTAGCGGGGGTTACAATGAGCAGTTCTTC; cdr3_aa: CASSQITSGGYNEQFF
v_call: TRBV5-1; d_call: .; j_call: TRBJ2-4; clone_size: many; cdr3_nt: TGCGCCAGCAGCTTGCTGGGGGCGGGAAACATTCAGTACTTC; cdr3_aa: CASSLLGAGNIQYF
v_call: TRBV3-1; d_call: TRBD1; j_call: TRBJ1-4; clone_size: .; cdr3_nt: TGTGCCAGCAGCCAACAGACAGGGTCCAGAAGACTGTTCTTT; cdr3_aa: CASSQQTGSRRLFF
v_call: TRBV7-9; d_call: .; j_call: TRBJ2-1; clone_size: .; cdr3_nt: TGTGCCAGCACCTACCAGGGTTCGGGTGAGCAGTTCTTC; cdr3_aa: CASTYQGSGEQFF
v_call: TRBV20-1; d_call: TRBD2; j_call: TRBJ2-1; clone_size: many; cdr3_nt: TGCAGTGCTAGGACTAGCGGGAGAGGCAATGAGCAGTTCTTC; cdr3_aa: CSARTSGRGNEQFF
v_call: TRBV30; d_call: .; j_call: TRBJ2-1; clone_size: .; cdr3_nt: TGTGCCTGGAGTTGGGGAGGTGAGCAGTTCTTC; cdr3_aa: CAWSWGGEQFF
v_call: TRBV6-5; d_call: .; j_call: TRBJ1-1; clone_size: many; cdr3_nt: TGTGCCAGCAACCCACAAAACAGGGACACTGAAGCTTTCTTT; cdr3_aa: CASNPQNRDTEAFF
v_call: TRBV7-9; d_call: .; j_call: TRBJ2-1; clone_size: many; cdr3_nt: TGTGCCAGCAGCTTGGGGGGTGGTCCAGAGTACAATGAGCAGTTCTTC; cdr3_aa: CASSLGGGPEYNEQFF
v_call: TRBV18; d_call: .; j_call: TRBJ1-1; clone_size: many; cdr3_nt: TGTGCCAGCTCCAGCCAGTGGAACACTGAAGCTTTCTTT; cdr3_aa: CASSSQWNTEAFF
v_call: TRBV25-1; d_call: TRBD2; j_call: TRBJ2-3; clone_size: many; cdr3_nt: TGTGCCAGCAGTCAAGGACTAGCGACAGATACGCAGTATTTT; cdr3_aa: CASSQGLATDTQYF
v_call: TRBV6-5; d_call: .; j_call: TRBJ2-1; clone_size: many; cdr3_nt: TGTGCCAGCAGTTACCGTGACATCGTCTACAATGAGCAGTTCTTC; cdr3_aa: CASSYRDIVYNEQFF
v_call: TRBV5-1; d_call: .; j_call: TRBJ2-5; clone_size: many; cdr3_nt: TGCGCCAGCAGCTTGGTTGCAGGGCCCGAGACCCAGTACTTC; cdr3_aa: CASSLVAGPETQYF
v_call: TRBV9; d_call: .; j_call: TRBJ1-1; clone_size: medium-sized; cdr3_nt: TGTGCCAGCAGCGCCTCGGGGGCCGCGGGCACTGAAGCTTTCTTT; cdr3_aa: CASSASGAAGTEAFF
v_call: TRBV10-2; d_call: .; j_call: TRBJ1-2; clone_size: many; cdr3_nt: TGCGCCAGCATGATGGATACTTCTAACTATGGCTACACCTTC; cdr3_aa: CASMMDTSNYGYTF
v_call: TRBV7-3; d_call: .; j_call: TRBJ2-3; clone_size: many; cdr3_nt: TGTGCCAGCAGCTCCCTTGGGGGGAAGGCAGATACGCAGTATTTT; cdr3_aa: CASSSLGGKADTQYF
v_call: TRBV29-1; d_call: .; j_call: TRBJ2-2; clone_size: many; cdr3_nt: TGCAGCGTCGACAGCGGGAACACCGGGGAGCTGTTTTTT; cdr3_aa: CSVDSGNTGELFF
v_call: TRBV11-2; d_call: .; j_call: TRBJ2-7; clone_size: many; cdr3_nt: TGTGCCAGCAGCTTAGGTATTTCCTACGAGCAGTACTTC; cdr3_aa: CASSLGISYEQYF
v_call: TRBV28; d_call: TRBD2; j_call: TRBJ2-1; clone_size: many; cdr3_nt: TGTGCCAGCAGACAACCTAGCGGGTCCACCTACAATGAGCAGTTCTTC; cdr3_aa: CASRQPSGSTYNEQFF
v_call: TRBV4-1; d_call: TRBD2; j_call: TRBJ2-7; clone_size: many; cdr3_nt: TGCGCCAGCAGCCGAGAGACCGGGACTAGCGGAACCTACGAGCAGTACTTC; cdr3_aa: CASSRETGTSGTYEQYF
v_call: TRBV12-3/TRBV12-4; d_call: TRBD2; j_call: TRBJ2-3; clone_size: many; cdr3_nt: TGTGCCAGCAGTGTCGGACTAGCGGGAGGCACAGATACGCAGTATTTT; cdr3_aa: CASSVGLAGGTDTQYF
v_call: TRBV5-6; d_call: .; j_call: TRBJ2-1; clone_size: many; cdr3_nt: TGTGCCAGCAGCTTGGTAATGAGGGGGGGGAGTGAGCAGTTCTTC; cdr3_aa: CASSLVMRGGSEQFF